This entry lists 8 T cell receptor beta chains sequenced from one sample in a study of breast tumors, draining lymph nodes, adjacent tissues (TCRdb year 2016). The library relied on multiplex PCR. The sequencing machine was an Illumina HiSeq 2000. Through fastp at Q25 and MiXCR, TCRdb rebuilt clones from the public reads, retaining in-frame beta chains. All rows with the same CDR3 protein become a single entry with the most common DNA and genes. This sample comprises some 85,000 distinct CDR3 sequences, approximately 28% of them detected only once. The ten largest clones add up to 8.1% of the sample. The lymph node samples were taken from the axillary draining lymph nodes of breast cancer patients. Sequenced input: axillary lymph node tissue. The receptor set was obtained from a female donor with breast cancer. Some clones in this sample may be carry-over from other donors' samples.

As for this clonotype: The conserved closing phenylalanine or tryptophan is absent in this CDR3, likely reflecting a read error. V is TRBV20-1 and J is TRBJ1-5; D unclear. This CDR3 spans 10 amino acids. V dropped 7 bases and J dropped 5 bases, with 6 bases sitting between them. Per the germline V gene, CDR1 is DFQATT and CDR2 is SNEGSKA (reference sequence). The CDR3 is CSGVDQPQHS. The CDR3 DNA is TGCAGTGGTGTAGATCAGCCCCAGCATTCT.

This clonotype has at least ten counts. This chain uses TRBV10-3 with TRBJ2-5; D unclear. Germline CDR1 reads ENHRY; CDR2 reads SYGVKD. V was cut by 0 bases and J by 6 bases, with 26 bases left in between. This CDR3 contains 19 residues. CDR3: CAISESTSSVTSVRQTQYF. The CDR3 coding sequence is TGTGCCATCAGTGAGTCAACCAGCTCGGTCACGTCTGTCCGTCAGACCCAGTACTTC.

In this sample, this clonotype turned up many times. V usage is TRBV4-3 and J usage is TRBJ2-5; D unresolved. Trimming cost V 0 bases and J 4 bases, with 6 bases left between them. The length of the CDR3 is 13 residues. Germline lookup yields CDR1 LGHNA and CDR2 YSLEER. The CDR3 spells CASSQDGRETQYF. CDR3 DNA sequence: TGCGCCAGCAGCCAAGATGGGCGAGAGACCCAGTACTTC.

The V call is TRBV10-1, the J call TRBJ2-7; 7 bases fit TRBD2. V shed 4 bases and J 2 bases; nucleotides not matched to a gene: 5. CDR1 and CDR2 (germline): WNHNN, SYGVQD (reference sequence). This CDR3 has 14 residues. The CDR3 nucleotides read TGCGCCAGCAGTGCTAGCGGCTTAGCCTACGAGCAGTACTTC. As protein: CASSASGLAYEQYF.

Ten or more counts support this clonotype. The CDR3 coding sequence is TGTGCCAGCAGTGAAGGCCCTGTCTATGGCTACACCTTC. It encodes CASSEGPVYGYTF. This chain uses TRBV6-5 with TRBJ1-2; no clear D gene. This CDR3 is built from 13 residues. The V end lost 5 bases, the J end lost 4 bases, and 11 bases lay between the germline ends. Looked up from germline, CDR1 is MNHEY and CDR2 is SVGAGI.

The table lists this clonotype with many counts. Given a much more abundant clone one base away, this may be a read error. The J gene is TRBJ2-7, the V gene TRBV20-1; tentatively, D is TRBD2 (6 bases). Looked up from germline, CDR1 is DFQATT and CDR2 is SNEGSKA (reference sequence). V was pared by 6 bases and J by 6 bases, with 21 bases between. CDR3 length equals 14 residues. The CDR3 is CSAPLGGVSAEQYF. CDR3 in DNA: TGCAGTGCCCCACTAGGAGGGGTCTCGGCCGAGCAGTACTTC.

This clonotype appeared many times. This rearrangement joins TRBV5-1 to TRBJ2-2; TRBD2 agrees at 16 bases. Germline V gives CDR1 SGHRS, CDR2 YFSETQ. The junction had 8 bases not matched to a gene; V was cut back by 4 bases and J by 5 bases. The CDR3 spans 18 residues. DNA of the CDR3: TGCGCCAGCAGCGTAATTCCGGGACTAGCGGGAGGGACCGGGGAGCTGTTTTTT. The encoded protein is CASSVIPGLAGGTGELFF. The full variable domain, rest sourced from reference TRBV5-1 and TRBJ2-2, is KAGVTQTPRYLIKTRGQQVTLSCSPISGHRSVSWYQQTPGQGLQFLFEYFSETQRNKGNFPGRFSGRQFSNSRSEMNVSTLELGDSALYLCASSVIPGLAGGTGELFFGEGSRLTVL.

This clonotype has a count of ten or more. The CDR3 is CASSLGGHIYEQYF. Written as DNA, the CDR3 is TGTGCCAGCAGTTTAGGGGGACATATTTACGAGCAGTACTTC. This chain uses TRBV27 with TRBJ2-7; possibly TRBD1 for D (6 bases). Germline assignment: CDR1 MNHEY and CDR2 SMNVEV (reference sequence). There are 14 residues in the CDR3. V lost 2 bases and J lost 4, with 12 bases in between.